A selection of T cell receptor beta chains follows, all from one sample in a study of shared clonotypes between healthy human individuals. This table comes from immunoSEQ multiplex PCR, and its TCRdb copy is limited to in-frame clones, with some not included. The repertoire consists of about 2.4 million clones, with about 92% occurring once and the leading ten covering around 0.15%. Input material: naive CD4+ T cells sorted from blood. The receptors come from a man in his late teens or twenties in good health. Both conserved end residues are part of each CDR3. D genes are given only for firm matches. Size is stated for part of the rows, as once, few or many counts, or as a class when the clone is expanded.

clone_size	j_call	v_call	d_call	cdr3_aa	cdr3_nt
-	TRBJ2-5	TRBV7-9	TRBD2	CASSLPLRLAGPYQETQYF	TGTGCCAGCAGCTTACCCCTCAGACTAGCGGGCCCGTACCAAGAGACCCAGTACTTC
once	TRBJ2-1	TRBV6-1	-	CASSQELSSYNEQFF	TGTGCCAGCAGTCAGGAGTTGAGCTCCTACAATGAGCAGTTCTTC
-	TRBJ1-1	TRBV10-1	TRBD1	CASSVSTGGTEAFF	TGCGCCAGCAGTGTGAGTACAGGGGGCACTGAAGCTTTCTTT
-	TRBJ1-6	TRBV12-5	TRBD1	CASGLVRGHNSPLHF	TGTGCTAGTGGTTTGGTCAGGGGGCATAATTCACCCCTCCACTTT
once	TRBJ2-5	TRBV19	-	CASSMSGRETQYF	TGTGCCAGTAGTATGTCAGGGCGCGAGACCCAGTACTTC
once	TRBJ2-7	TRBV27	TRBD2	CASSSAGGGSYEQYF	TGTGCCAGCAGTTCTGCGGGAGGGGGCTCCTACGAGCAGTACTTC
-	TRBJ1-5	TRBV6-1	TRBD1	CASSPTGLSNQPQHF	TGTGCCAGCAGCCCGACAGGGTTGAGCAATCAGCCCCAGCATTTT
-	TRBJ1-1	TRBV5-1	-	CASSLAPGMGTEAFF	TGCGCCAGCAGCTTGGCACCAGGGATGGGCACTGAAGCTTTCTTT
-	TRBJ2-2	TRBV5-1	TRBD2	CASSPTSGKTGELFF	TGCGCCAGCAGCCCGACTAGCGGGAAAACCGGGGAGCTGTTTTTT
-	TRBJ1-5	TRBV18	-	CASSPGRNQPQHF	TGTGCCAGCTCACCGGGAAGGAATCAGCCCCAGCATTTT
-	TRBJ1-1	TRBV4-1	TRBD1	CASSQGGQGSTEAFF	TGCGCCAGCAGCCAGGGAGGACAGGGGTCCACTGAAGCTTTCTTT
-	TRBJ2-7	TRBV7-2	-	CASTTANAYEQYF	TGTGCCAGCACCACTGCTAATGCCTACGAGCAGTACTTC
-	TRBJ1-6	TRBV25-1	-	CASSKDGFTPLHF	TGTGCCAGCAGCAAGGACGGGTTCACACCCCTCCACTTT
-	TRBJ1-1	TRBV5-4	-	CASSLMGQGTEAFF	TGTGCCAGCAGCTTGATGGGGCAAGGCACTGAAGCTTTCTTT
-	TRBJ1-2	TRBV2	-	CASSEARPATNYGYTF	TGTGCCAGCAGTGAAGCTCGACCCGCTACTAACTATGGCTACACCTTC
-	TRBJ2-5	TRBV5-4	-	CASSLAGRAETQYF	TGTGCCAGCAGCTTGGCCGGCAGGGCAGAGACCCAGTACTTC
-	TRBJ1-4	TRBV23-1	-	CASSQSPGGFGEKLFF	TGCGCCAGCAGTCAATCCCCTGGAGGGTTCGGTGAAAAACTGTTTTTT
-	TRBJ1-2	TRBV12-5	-	CASGLVGLGYTF	TGTGCTAGTGGTTTGGTAGGGCTTGGCTACACCTTC
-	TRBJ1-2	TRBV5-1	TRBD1	CASSLGGQANYGYTF	TGCGCCAGCAGCTTGGGCGGACAGGCTAACTATGGCTACACCTTC
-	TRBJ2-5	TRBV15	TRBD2	CATSRSSGQETQYF	TGTGCCACCAGCAGATCTAGCGGACAAGAGACCCAGTACTTC
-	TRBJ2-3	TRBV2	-	CASRNGGRTDTQYF	TGTGCCAGCAGAAATGGGGGGCGCACAGATACGCAGTATTTT
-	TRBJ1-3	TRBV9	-	CASSVGPHSSGNTIYF	TGTGCCAGCAGCGTAGGCCCACACAGCTCTGGAAACACCATATATTTT
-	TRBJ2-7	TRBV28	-	CASSLSWQKPTYEQYF	TGTGCCAGCAGTTTGTCGTGGCAGAAGCCAACCTACGAGCAGTACTTC
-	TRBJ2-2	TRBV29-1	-	CSVTSGMNTGELFF	TGCAGCGTGACATCCGGGATGAACACCGGGGAGCTGTTTTTT
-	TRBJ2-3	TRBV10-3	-	CAIKDSTDAQYF	TGTGCCATTAAGGACAGCACAGATGCGCAGTATTTT
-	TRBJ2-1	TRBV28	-	CASSFPAGNNEQFF	TGTGCCAGCAGTTTCCCGGCGGGTAACAATGAGCAGTTCTTC
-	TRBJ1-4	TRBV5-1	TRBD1	CASSPGDSINEKLFF	TGCGCCAGCAGCCCTGGGGACAGCATTAATGAAAAACTGTTTTTT
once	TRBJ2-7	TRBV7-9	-	CASSQSTGSSYEQYF	TGCGCCAGCAGCCAGTCCACAGGGAGCTCCTACGAGCAGTACTTC
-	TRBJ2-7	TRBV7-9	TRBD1	CASSTPNRGHEQYF	TGTGCCAGCAGCACACCTAACAGGGGCCACGAGCAGTACTTC
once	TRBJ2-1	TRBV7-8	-	CASSPLGAYRDTPYNEQFF	TGTGCCAGCAGCCCACTAGGGGCCTATCGGGACACTCCCTACAATGAGCAGTTCTTC
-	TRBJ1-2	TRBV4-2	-	CASSQDSAGGSAGYTF	TGTGCCAGCAGCCAGGACTCGGCGGGGGGTTCGGCTGGCTACACCTTC
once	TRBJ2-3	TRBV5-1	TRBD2	CASSRSSSGGADTQYF	TGCGCCAGCAGCAGGTCCTCTAGCGGTGGGGCAGATACGCAGTATTTT
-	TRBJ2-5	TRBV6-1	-	CASSEWRDRETQYF	TGTGCCAGCAGTGAATGGCGAGACCGGGAGACCCAGTACTTC
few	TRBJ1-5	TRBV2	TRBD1	CASSRDRGAPNQPQHF	TGTGCCAGCAGCCGGGACAGGGGAGCGCCAAATCAGCCCCAGCATTTT
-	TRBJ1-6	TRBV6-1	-	CASSVSPNPLSPLHF	TGTGCCAGCAGTGTAAGCCCCAATCCCCTGTCACCCCTCCACTTT
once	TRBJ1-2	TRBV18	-	CASSPSGGDYGYTF	TGTGCCAGCTCACCCTCGGGAGGTGACTATGGCTACACCTTC
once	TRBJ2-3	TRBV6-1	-	CASWEDHTQYF	TGTGCCAGCTGGGAAGATCATACGCAGTATTTT
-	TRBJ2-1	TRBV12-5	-	CASGLVPKSSRGVGEQFF	TGTGCTAGTGGTTTGGTACCCAAGTCTAGCAGGGGAGTTGGTGAGCAGTTCTTC
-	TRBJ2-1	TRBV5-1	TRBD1	CASSTGDYNEQFF	TGCGCCAGCAGCACAGGGGACTACAATGAGCAGTTCTTC
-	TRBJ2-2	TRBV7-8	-	CASSSLHEQAWTGELFF	TGTGCCAGCAGCTCCCTTCACGAGCAGGCATGGACCGGGGAGCTGTTTTTT